This note documents a single T cell receptor (beta chain) sequence. The germline V gene encodes CDR1 MNHEY and CDR2 SVGAGI. Trimming removed 7 bases at V and 5 bases at J, with 14 bases between. This CDR3 is built from 13 residues. This specimen belongs to a study of control samples from healthy donors and cancer patients. Only in-frame clones appear in the TCRdb table, and some are missing; sequencing was by immunoSEQ multiplex PCR. The sample lists around 100,000 clones; more than 85% were seen once. The sequence came from a woman between 50 and 59 years old in good health. The chain couples TRBV6-5 to TRBJ1-1; D remains ambiguous. The sample was blood. Here the CDR3 reads CASKSAGWTEAFF. The DNA for the CDR3 is TGTGCCAGCAAAAGTGCAGGATGGACTGAAGCTTTCTTT.